The rows below give T cell receptor beta chains drawn from one sample of a study of blood T cell repertoires in COVID-19. Repertoires were generated with immunoSEQ multiplex PCR, while TCRdb's copy carries only in-frame clones and drops some. Of 300,000 to 350,000 clones listed, about 90% are singletons. Sequencing was done on a sample of PBMCs or T cells enriched from blood (not recorded which). Receptor source: a woman aged 25 to 39 who had recovered from COVID-19. Each CDR3 is given with its conserved first and last residue. A D gene is named only where the DNA matches it firmly. Not every row has a clone size; where given, it reads once, few, many or a size class.

TRBD1,TRBV28,14,NA,TRBJ1-6,CASGRTGANSPLHF,TGTGCCAGCGGGAGGACAGGGGCTAATTCGCCCCTCCACTTT
TRBD1,TRBV4-2,14,NA,TRBJ1-6,CASSPGTVQSPLHF,TGTGCCAGCAGCCCCGGGACAGTCCAATCACCCCTCCACTTT
NA,TRBV5-8,11,few,TRBJ1-1,CARDIIHEAFF,TGTGCCAGAGACATCATCCATGAAGCTTTCTTT
NA,TRBV19,16,NA,TRBJ2-2,CASSIGHLRQTGELFF,TGTGCCAGTAGTATAGGACACCTCCGGCAGACCGGGGAGCTGTTTTTT
NA,TRBV7-2,17,NA,TRBJ1-5,CASSFRTAPSSNQPQHF,TGTGCCAGCAGCTTCAGGACAGCCCCCTCTAGCAATCAGCCCCAGCATTTT
TRBD1,TRBV7-2,13,NA,TRBJ2-1,CASSFDRENEQFF,TGTGCCAGCAGCTTTGACAGGGAGAATGAGCAGTTCTTC
TRBD1,TRBV2,15,NA,TRBJ2-3,CASSPGQGAGPTQYF,TGTGCCAGCAGTCCGGGACAGGGGGCCGGACCTACGCAGTATTTT
NA,TRBV2,15,NA,TRBJ2-1,CASTETGRVNNEQFF,TGTGCCAGCACAGAAACGGGCAGGGTTAACAATGAGCAGTTCTTC
TRBD2,TRBV5-1,18,NA,TRBJ2-3,CASSKTSGGGRSTDTQYF,TGCGCCAGCAGCAAGACTAGCGGGGGTGGACGTAGCACAGATACGCAGTATTTT
NA,TRBV6-5,14,NA,TRBJ2-7,CASRRGRTSGEQYF,TGTGCCAGCAGGAGAGGGAGGACCTCGGGCGAGCAGTACTTC
NA,TRBV6-2/TRBV6-3,14,NA,TRBJ1-2,CASSGPTGIYGYTF,TGTGCCAGCAGTGGCCCCACAGGTATCTATGGCTACACCTTC
TRBD1,TRBV28,14,NA,TRBJ1-4,CASSSGQGGEKLFF,TGTGCCAGCAGTTCGGGACAGGGAGGTGAAAAACTGTTTTTT
NA,TRBV30,11,NA,TRBJ2-5,CAWRGGRTQYF,TGTGCCTGGAGGGGAGGAAGGACCCAGTACTTC
TRBD2,TRBV5-4,16,NA,TRBJ2-3,CASSLFSAGGPNTQYF,TGTGCCAGCAGCTTGTTCTCCGCGGGGGGGCCTAATACGCAGTATTTT
NA,TRBV14,14,NA,TRBJ2-3,CASSPWRAADTQYF,TGTGCCAGCAGCCCGTGGAGGGCCGCAGATACGCAGTATTTT
TRBD1,TRBV9,14,few,TRBJ1-2,CASSPRTGGGGYTF,TGTGCCAGCAGCCCCCGGACAGGGGGAGGTGGCTACACCTTC
TRBD1,TRBV7-2,15,NA,TRBJ2-2,CASSPPDRYTGELFF,TGTGCCAGCAGCCCGCCGGACAGGTACACCGGGGAGCTGTTTTTT
NA,TRBV7-2,14,NA,TRBJ2-5,CASSPRRNQETQYF,TGTGCCAGCAGCCCGCGCAGGAACCAAGAGACCCAGTACTTC
TRBD2,TRBV5-5,16,NA,TRBJ2-1,CASSPGTSGGVHEQFF,TGTGCCAGCAGCCCAGGGACTAGCGGGGGGGTCCATGAGCAGTTCTTC
TRBD2,TRBV4-1,15,once,TRBJ2-5,CASSQTEAGGETQYF,TGCGCCAGCAGCCAGACAGAAGCGGGGGGTGAGACCCAGTACTTC
NA,TRBV5-1,15,NA,TRBJ2-1,CASSPSLSSYNEQFF,TGCGCCAGCAGCCCGTCTTTGAGCTCCTACAATGAGCAGTTCTTC
TRBD1,TRBV29-1,13,NA,TRBJ1-2,CSVVGTAVYGYTF,TGCAGCGTTGTCGGGACAGCAGTCTATGGCTACACCTTC
TRBD1,TRBV6-5,14,once,TRBJ1-4,CASRTGTVHEKLFF,TGTGCCAGCAGAACCGGGACAGTGCACGAAAAACTGTTTTTT